The T cell receptor beta chain described here comes from a study of cytomegalovirus exposure and HLA in healthy donors. Study context: Earlier sequencing of 200 million or so T cells yielded 90 million to 140 million unique TCR beta sequences.

The PCR ran on 60 Vbeta and 13 Jbeta primers. Here immunoSEQ multiplex PCR was the method, and the copy in TCRdb shows in-frame clones only, minus some. This sample yields under 150,000 clones, of which approximately 85% are seen a single time; approximately 1.7% belongs to the top ten. Study-wide points: The likely explanation for a cluster of highly shared sequence variants was sequencing artifact.

Germline trimming cut 1 base from V and 6 bases from J; bases unmatched to any gene: 7. The CDR3 runs to 17 residues. Germline CDR1 LGHNA, CDR2 YSLEER. Details on this clone: The antigen is unknown.

This TCR came from a boy younger than 18 in good health and CMV-seronegative. The chain links TRBV4-3 to TRBJ2-3, with 13 bases fitting TRBD2. The specimen sequenced was PBMCs. This chain's CDR3 is CASSQAVTSGGEDTQYF. DNA for the CDR3: TGCGCCAGCAGCCAAGCAGTCACTAGCGGGGGGGAGGATACGCAGTATTTT.